A single T cell receptor beta chain is shown here with its context. Its specificity is not known. The source of the sample is a study of cytomegalovirus exposure and HLA in healthy donors. Study-level points and caveats: Roughly even sequencing depth across donors was the assumption behind the presence/absence analyses. Based on reports, TCR beta sequences accurately predicted HLA-A and HLA-B alleles for most subjects.

The PCR contained 60 Vbeta and 13 Jbeta primers. Assay used: immunoSEQ multiplex PCR; TCRdb lists only in-frame clones, some missing. Here the sample spans 100,000 to 150,000 clones, approximately 80% being singletons. At the time of sampling, donors were nominally healthy, though unrecorded immune exposures were likely. CDR3 length equals 16 residues. V trimming: 0 bases; J trimming: 6 bases; junction bases outside the gene matches: 6. In germline, CDR1 is MNHNS, CDR2 SASEGT. Specimen: PBMCs. The receptor was isolated from a young man in good health and CMV-seronegative. The chain combines TRBV6-1 with TRBJ2-3, with 10 bases that match TRBD2. Written as DNA, the CDR3 is TGTGCCAGCAGTGAAGCGCATAGCGGGGGGCTTGATACGCAGTATTTT. Its translation is CASSEAHSGGLDTQYF.